The rows below give T cell receptor beta chains drawn from one sample of a study of T cells after posttransplantation cyclophosphamide. Here immunoSEQ multiplex PCR was the method, and the copy in TCRdb shows in-frame clones only, minus some. The repertoire has several thousand clones, approximately 84% of them found once; the top ten carry 27%. This specimen consisted of CD8+ T cells sorted from PBMCs, obtained approximately 1,500 days after allogeneic stem cell transplant with posttransplant cyclophosphamide. The receptors here all came from a female patient aged 50-59 years who received an allogeneic stem cell transplant from a related donor, was CMV-positive, and had no GVHD. Certain T cells may be donor cells from the graft. Both conserved end residues are part of each CDR3. A D gene is named only where the DNA matches it firmly. Clone size is not always given. Where it is, it says once, few, many or a class for expanded clones.

v_call	d_call	clone_size	j_call	cdr3_aa	cdr3_nt
TRBV11-2	TRBD2	-	TRBJ2-1	CASSFPGTSGAYNEQFF	TGTGCCAGCAGCTTCCCCGGGACTAGCGGAGCCTACAATGAGCAGTTCTTC
TRBV27	-	few	TRBJ2-7	CASSPQVNYEQYF	TGTGCCAGCAGTCCCCAGGTAAACTACGAGCAGTACTTC
TRBV6-6	-	-	TRBJ1-2	CASSPTGRSENGYTF	TGTGCCAGCAGCCCCACGGGTAGGTCAGAAAATGGCTACACCTTC
TRBV9	-	-	TRBJ2-2	CASSPPTDELFF	TGTGCCAGCAGCCCACCTACAGACGAGCTGTTTTTT
TRBV5-6	-	-	TRBJ2-7	CASSLVADTYEQYF	TGTGCCAGCAGCTTGGTGGCGGATACCTACGAGCAGTACTTC
TRBV7-6	-	-	TRBJ1-2	CASSPLTIPGTLYGYTF	TGTGCCAGCAGCCCCTTAACGATACCCGGGACACTCTATGGCTACACCTTC
TRBV13	-	-	TRBJ2-7	CASSLGARDHEQYF	TGTGCCAGCAGCCTGGGGGCCAGGGACCACGAGCAGTACTTC
TRBV15	TRBD2	-	TRBJ2-7	CATSSLAGQYEQYF	TGTGCCACCAGCAGCCTAGCGGGACAATACGAGCAGTACTTC
TRBV11-2	-	-	TRBJ2-5	CASSLEPSAQETQYF	TGTGCCAGCAGCTTAGAACCTAGCGCCCAAGAGACCCAGTACTTC
TRBV19	TRBD1	-	TRBJ1-5	CASSGGQGADQPQHF	TGTGCCTCCTCAGGAGGACAGGGCGCGGATCAGCCCCAGCATTTT
TRBV5-4	-	-	TRBJ1-1	CASSLNSGHRLFEAFF	TGTGCCAGCAGCTTGAATTCGGGACATCGACTTTTTGAAGCTTTCTTT
TRBV6-5	-	few	TRBJ2-5	CASSLGDQETQYF	TGTGCCAGCAGCTTAGGGGACCAAGAGACCCAGTACTTC
TRBV28	TRBD1	few	TRBJ2-7	CASSSGTGPYEQYF	TGTGCCAGCAGTTCAGGGACAGGCCCCTACGAGCAGTACTTC
TRBV5-6	-	-	TRBJ1-1	CASMELMNTEAFF	TGTGCCAGCATGGAGCTCATGAACACTGAAGCTTTCTTT
TRBV10-3	-	few	TRBJ1-1	CASKQGWNTEAFF	TGTGCCAGCAAACAGGGTTGGAACACTGAAGCTTTCTTT
TRBV4-1	TRBD2	once	TRBJ2-5	CASSQDQFSGFQETQYF	TGCGCCAGCAGCCAAGATCAATTTAGCGGGTTTCAAGAGACCCAGTACTTC
TRBV6-5	-	-	TRBJ1-1	CASSYSWLGTEAFF	TGTGCCAGCAGTTACTCTTGGCTCGGGACTGAAGCTTTCTTT
TRBV9	-	-	TRBJ2-5	CASSANPNRVPQETQYF	TGTGCCAGCAGCGCTAACCCTAACAGGGTCCCCCAAGAGACCCAGTACTTC
TRBV2	-	few	TRBJ2-2	CASISDISNTGELFF	TGTGCCAGCATCAGCGATATCTCGAACACCGGGGAGCTGTTTTTT
TRBV29-1	-	-	TRBJ1-2	CSAKDGDYGYTF	TGCAGCGCCAAGGACGGGGACTATGGCTACACCTTC
TRBV5-4	TRBD2	-	TRBJ2-1	CASSLAGGPRNEQFF	TGTGCCAGCAGTCTAGCGGGAGGGCCGCGGAATGAGCAGTTCTTC
TRBV15	-	-	TRBJ2-7	CATSRDRTSTYEQYF	TGTGCCACCAGCAGAGATAGGACATCCACCTACGAGCAGTACTTC
TRBV5-6	-	-	TRBJ1-5	CASSIGAGWQPQHF	TGTGCCAGCAGCATCGGGGCGGGGTGGCAGCCCCAGCATTTT
TRBV4-1	-	-	TRBJ2-6	CASSLTSGANVLTF	TGCGCCAGCAGCCTAACATCTGGGGCCAACGTCCTGACTTTC
TRBV7-9	-	-	TRBJ1-1	CASSLTGSNTEAFF	TGTGCCAGCAGCTTAACAGGGTCGAACACTGAAGCTTTCTTT
TRBV4-1	-	-	TRBJ1-5	CASSQGTWNQPQHF	TGCGCCAGCAGCCAGGGGACATGGAATCAGCCCCAGCATTTT
TRBV7-9	-	-	TRBJ1-1	CASSLEPLNTEAFF	TGTGCCAGCAGCTTAGAGCCGTTGAACACTGAAGCTTTCTTT
TRBV5-5	-	-	TRBJ1-5	CASSQATGNQPQHF	TGTGCCAGCAGCCAAGCGACAGGAAATCAGCCCCAGCATTTT
TRBV16	-	large	TRBJ1-5	CASSQSPGGGDQPQHF	TGTGCCAGCAGCCAATCCCCCGGGGGGGGCGATCAGCCCCAGCATTTT
TRBV6-5	-	-	TRBJ1-1	CASSYHATQNTEAFF	TGTGCCAGCAGTTACCACGCGACACAGAACACTGAAGCTTTCTTT
TRBV27	-	-	TRBJ1-2	CASSPGQNYGYTF	TGTGCCAGCAGTCCAGGACAGAACTATGGCTACACCTTC
TRBV27	-	few	TRBJ2-2	CASTRGSGELFF	TGTGCCAGCACGAGGGGGTCCGGGGAGCTGTTTTTT
TRBV13	TRBD1	-	TRBJ1-2	CASSLAADRVHGYTF	TGTGCCAGCAGCCTGGCCGCGGACAGGGTCCATGGCTACACCTTC
TRBV5-1	-	-	TRBJ2-7	CASSLGVEVAGSYEQYF	TGCGCCAGCAGCTTGGGTGTAGAGGTTGCTGGATCCTACGAGCAGTACTTC